The TCR beta chain under discussion was sequenced for a study of T cell responses to AZD1222 COVID-19 vaccine. Study-wide findings and caveats: Researchers took repertoire samples only after the peak T cell response had come.

This table comes from immunoSEQ multiplex PCR, and its TCRdb copy is limited to in-frame clones, with some not included. The data contain around 110,000 clones, roughly nine tenths of them singletons. CDR1 SQVTM and CDR2 ANQGSEA come from the germline V gene. CDR3 length equals 12 residues. Trimming took 4 bases from V and 4 from J; bases not matched to a gene: 2. Comment on this clone: Its antigen remains unknown.

The chain has TRBV29-1 and TRBJ2-7; 9 nucleotides line up with TRBD1. The material sequenced was peripheral blood, taken 28 days after the second AZD1222 dose. This TCR was sampled from an adult who received the AZD1222 COVID-19 vaccine. This chain's CDR3 is CSVGDRVYEQYF. CDR3 in DNA: TGCAGCGTTGGGGACAGGGTATACGAGCAGTACTTC.